These T cell receptor beta chains were read from a single sample in a study of T cell responses to AZD1222 COVID-19 vaccine. The table came from immunoSEQ multiplex PCR; TCRdb's copy has only in-frame clones and leaves some out. The sample records about 67,000 clones, approximately 80% being singletons. Here the sequenced sample was peripheral blood, taken on day 0 of AZD1222 vaccination. The receptors derive from an adult in good health. The CDR3 runs from the conserved cysteine through the conserved F or W. Fields, in order: J gene, V gene, CDR3 protein.

>TRBJ2-3|TRBV6-6
CASSHRTGQDTQYF
>TRBJ1-5|TRBV28
CASSLRDSNQPQHF
>TRBJ2-1|TRBV2
CASSGREGPYNEQFF
>TRBJ2-7|TRBV10-3
CATTGGTGAQEQYF
>TRBJ2-1|TRBV7-2
CASSLVGGGRNEQFF
>TRBJ2-3|TRBV6-5
CASSSPGGSTDTQYF
>TRBJ1-1|TRBV10-3
CAIKGPGLNTEAFF
>TRBJ2-7|TRBV2
CASMWGYEQYF
>TRBJ2-1|TRBV5-6
CASSLVGLANEQFF
>TRBJ2-3|TRBV9
CASSVRGRTDTQYF
>TRBJ2-2|TRBV6-5
CASRSLGENTGELFF
>TRBJ2-5|TRBV3-1/TRBV3-2
CASSPPRRTEYF
>TRBJ1-4|TRBV4-2
CASSLKSGSGGTNEKLFF
>TRBJ1-1|TRBV29-1
CSVEQGMNTEAFF
>TRBJ1-1|TRBV19
CASSLRDSTEAFF
>TRBJ2-5|TRBV7-3
CASSSGGRRETQYF
>TRBJ1-4|TRBV15
CATSRDAGGNEKLFF
>TRBJ1-3|TRBV7-9
CASSLRDRVNTIYF
>TRBJ1-2|TRBV4-3
CASSQGAGGFYGYTF
>TRBJ2-1|TRBV7-9
CASSLGSLAGGSDEQFF
>TRBJ2-1|TRBV10-3
CATRDRGENEQFF
>TRBJ1-1|TRBV28
CASSLTFYREPNTEAFF
>TRBJ1-2|TRBV3-1/TRBV3-2
CASSPRDRFNYGYTF
>TRBJ1-1|TRBV6-5
CASREWSTEAFF
>TRBJ1-6|TRBV19
CASTDRRDRDSPLHF
>TRBJ2-2|TRBV2
CASRGTSGRLTGELFF
>TRBJ1-2|TRBV15
CATSRDTAALRTRNNYGYTF
>TRBJ1-4|TRBV5-1
CASKIQGGMGEKLFF
>TRBJ1-2|TRBV6-6
CASSNGDRVKGYTF
>TRBJ2-2|TRBV7-8
CASSLQGGGELFF